Presented here are 20 T cell receptor beta chains from one specimen sequenced in a study of T cell changes during pregnancy in multiple sclerosis (dated by TCRdb to the late 2010s). Libraries came from the immunoSEQ multiplex PCR assay. TCRdb stores this immuneACCESS table with in-frame sequences only. Part of the clones is absent; in the studies checked, under half of the shortfall reflects unresolved V genes, and no reason is known for the rest. The sample table contains roughly 70,000 clones; only one count was recorded for roughly nine tenths of them. The ten largest account for more than 0.9% of the sample. The starting material was peripheral blood, obtained in the third trimester of pregnancy. The receptors here all came from a female donor with multiple sclerosis, enrolled in a pregnancy study.

The rearrangement links TRBV7-2 to TRBJ2-1; TRBD2 is a possible D gene (6 bases). Deletions cut 2 bases from V and 4 bases from J, with 21 bases between. The CDR3 consists of 18 residues. The germline CDR1 and CDR2 sequences are SGHTA and FQGNSA. CDR3 bases: TGTGCCAGCAGCTTAATTGGTGATTCGGCTAGCGCGTACAATGAGCAGTTCTTC. This encodes CASSLIGDSASAYNEQFF.

The gene calls are TRBV5-1 and TRBJ2-1; maybe TRBD1 (5 bases). CDR1 is SGHRS, CDR2 YFSETQ, per germline. Trimming removed 2 bases from V and 8 bases from J, with 17 bases in between. This CDR3 spans 15 amino acids. CDR3 residues: CASSLGAKGYDEQFF. CDR3 DNA: TGCGCCAGCAGCTTAGGGGCGAAGGGGTATGATGAGCAGTTCTTC.

Points on this clone: One junction end disagrees with the germline gene, perhaps due to a read error. V is TRBV6-1 and J is TRBJ1-5; the D gene is possibly TRBD1 (5 bases). CDR3 size: 12 residues. Germline V gene sequence: CDR1 MNHNS, CDR2 SASEGT. The DNA of the CDR3 is TGTGCCAGCAGTGAAGATTGGGACGGGAGGGTTTTT. This sequence encodes CASSEDWDGRVF.

The chain joins TRBV6-4 to TRBJ2-1; D remains unclear. V was clipped by 2 bases and J by 5 bases, with 13 bases between them. Germline lookup yields CDR1 MRHNA and CDR2 SNTAGT. The length of the CDR3 is 15 residues. The chain's CDR3 is CASSDTDSRNNEQFF. CDR3 DNA sequence: TGTGCCAGCAGTGACACCGATTCGAGGAACAATGAGCAGTTCTTC.

The chain employs TRBV9 and TRBJ1-1, with TRBD1 as a possible D gene (6 bases). Germline CDR1 SGDLS, CDR2 YYNGEE. V lost 4 bases to trimming and J lost 1 base, with 14 bases between them. The CDR3 runs 15 residues. CDR3 loop: CASSPDSGENTEAFF. For the CDR3, the DNA is TGTGCCAGCAGCCCGGACAGCGGGGAGAACACTGAAGCTTTCTTT.

The gene calls are TRBV5-1 and TRBJ1-2; 7 bases align to TRBD1. The CDR3 runs 15 residues. The junction had 7 bases not matched to a gene; V was cut back by 0 bases and J by 5 bases. CDR1 is SGHRS, CDR2 YFSETQ, per germline. The CDR3 DNA is TGCGCCAGCAGCTTGGTAGGGGACAGTGGATATGGCTACACCTTC. Amino acid sequence: CASSLVGDSGYGYTF.

This clone was counted between two and nine times. The V and J genes are TRBV7-9 and TRBJ2-7, with 11 positions matching TRBD1. The V gene's germline CDR1 is SEHNR and CDR2 FQNEAQ (reference sequence). This CDR3 has 16 residues. The J segment lost 3 bases and the V segment lost 5 bases, leaving 9 bases of the junction unmatched. The chain's CDR3 is CASSHAGTGGFYEQYF. CDR3 nucleotides: TGTGCCAGCAGCCACGCGGGGACAGGGGGTTTCTACGAGCAGTACTTC.

The chain couples TRBV5-1 to TRBJ2-3; D perhaps matches TRBD1 (6 bases). Germline loops: CDR1 SGHRS, CDR2 YFSETQ. The V gene lost 2 bases and the J gene lost 3 bases, with 19 bases spanning the gap. The CDR3 contains 17 residues. The CDR3 reads CASSFYRVSGMTDTQYF. The CDR3 DNA reads as TGCGCCAGCAGCTTCTACAGGGTTTCTGGCATGACAGATACGCAGTATTTT.

The rearrangement joins TRBV5-4 to TRBJ1-4; TRBD1 agrees at 7 bases. In germline, CDR1 is SGHNT, CDR2 YYREEE (reference sequence). The CDR3 loop spans 18 amino acids. J was trimmed by 0 bases and V by 3 bases; bases with no gene match: 11. The CDR3 loop reads CASSSKGADSATNEKLFF. The CDR3 DNA follows: TGTGCCAGCAGCTCTAAGGGGGCGGACTCGGCAACTAATGAAAAACTGTTTTTT.

The count of this clone is one. This specimen includes other DNA sequences encoding the same CDR3. J is TRBJ1-2 and V is TRBV5-1; 10 bases fit TRBD1. V lost 4 bases to trimming and J lost 8 bases; unmatched junction nucleotides: 5. The CDR3 extends over 13 amino acids. Germline loops: CDR1 SGHRS, CDR2 YFSETQ. CDR3: CASSPGQGEGYTF. The CDR3 DNA sequence: TGCGCCAGCAGCCCAGGACAGGGGGAAGGCTACACCTTC.

The CDR3, as DNA: TGTGCCAGCAGCTTTCTAACGACGGGGAACACTGAAGCTTTCTTT. It translates to CASSFLTTGNTEAFF. The J gene is TRBJ1-1, the V gene TRBV7-2; the D is unclear. Germline V lookup: CDR1 SGHTA, CDR2 FQGNSA. The V end lost 3 bases, the J end lost 1 base, and 12 bases lay between the germline ends. This CDR3 comprises 15 residues.

As DNA, the CDR3 is TGTGCCAGCAGCTTGGTGGGAGTCAAAGAGACCCAGTACTTC. Its protein product is CASSLVGVKETQYF. V gene TRBV5-4 combines with J gene TRBJ2-5; maybe TRBD2 (5 bases). The V end lost 0 bases, the J end lost 3 bases, and 9 bases lay between the germline ends. Germline assignment: CDR1 SGHNT and CDR2 YYREEE (reference sequence). There are 14 residues in the CDR3.

CDR3 nucleotides: TGTGCCTGGAGTGCCGTCCGGTACGAGCAGTACTTC. Protein sequence: CAWSAVRYEQYF. V usage is TRBV30 and J usage is TRBJ2-7; D is unresolved. CDR1 GTSNPN and CDR2 SVGIG come from the germline V gene (reference sequence). Trimming cost V 1 base and J 4 bases, with 8 bases left between them. The CDR3 runs 12 residues.

A single count supports this clone. J is TRBJ2-3 and V is TRBV28; D unclear. The CDR3 is made up of 12 amino acids. Deletions cut 6 bases from V and 6 bases from J, with 10 bases between. CDR1 is MDHEN and CDR2 is SYDVKM in the germline V gene. The CDR3 DNA reads as TGTGCCAGCAGCCGCCCCGAGGATACGCAGTATTTT. Residues: CASSRPEDTQYF.

The chain combines TRBV5-4 with TRBJ1-1, with D tentatively TRBD1 (5 bases). V was cut by 4 bases and J by 0 bases, with 7 bases left in between. This CDR3 contains 13 residues. CDR1 and CDR2 from the germline V gene are SGHNT and YYREEE (reference sequence). The CDR3 DNA is TGTGCCAGCAGCCTGACAGTGAACACTGAAGCTTTCTTT. Translated: CASSLTVNTEAFF.

The rearrangement joins TRBV9 to TRBJ2-3, with 8 positions matching TRBD2. J lost 5 bases, V lost 0 bases, and 5 bases had no gene match. Germline values: CDR1 SGDLS, CDR2 YYNGEE. The CDR3 is made up of 15 amino acids. CDR3 sequence (DNA): TGTGCCAGCAGCGTAGCAGCGGGAGAAGGAGATACGCAGTATTTT. Amino acids: CASSVAAGEGDTQYF.

The rearrangement uses TRBV4-2 and TRBJ2-2; 7 bases align to TRBD2. After removal of 3 bases from V and 6 bases from J, the junction contained 1 base not matched to a gene. Germline V CDR1 and CDR2: LGHNA, YNFKEQ. The CDR3 has 13 amino acids. CDR3 region: CASSHGLAGELFF. The DNA for the CDR3 is TGTGCCAGCAGCCATGGACTAGCCGGGGAGCTGTTTTTT.

This clone has only one observation. The gene calls are TRBV9 and TRBJ2-3; a possible D gene is TRBD1 (6 bases). CDR3 length equals 15 residues. V was shortened by 7 bases and J by 1 base, with 16 bases between the two germline ends. Germline-derived CDR1 and CDR2 are SGDLS and YYNGEE. CDR3 nucleotide sequence: TGTGCCAGCTCTTTGGGACACCCACGCACAGATACGCAGTATTTT. Protein sequence: CASSLGHPRTDTQYF.

The chain combines TRBV2 with TRBJ2-5; D not resolved. The CDR3 runs 14 residues. From germline, CDR1 is SNHLY and CDR2 FYNNEI. Trimming removed 2 bases from V and 1 base from J, with 8 bases in between. As DNA, the CDR3 is TGTGCCAGCAGTGAAATAGCTACCCAAGAGACCCAGTACTTC. This codes for CASSEIATQETQYF. The full variable domain, rest sourced from reference TRBV2 and TRBJ2-5, is EPEVTQTPSHQVTQMGQEVILRCVPISNHLYFYWYRQILGQKVEFLVSFYNNEISEKSEIFDDQFSVERPDGSNFTLKIRSTKLEDSAMYFCASSEIATQETQYFGPGTRLLVL.

V gene TRBV9 combines with J gene TRBJ2-3; D ambiguous. Trimming cost V 0 bases and J 1 base, with 15 bases left between them. The CDR3 is 17 residues long. Looked up from germline, CDR1 is SGDLS and CDR2 is YYNGEE. The chain's CDR3 is CASSVALLSSGTDTQYF. DNA of the CDR3: TGTGCCAGCAGCGTAGCTTTGTTGAGCTCGGGCACAGATACGCAGTATTTT.